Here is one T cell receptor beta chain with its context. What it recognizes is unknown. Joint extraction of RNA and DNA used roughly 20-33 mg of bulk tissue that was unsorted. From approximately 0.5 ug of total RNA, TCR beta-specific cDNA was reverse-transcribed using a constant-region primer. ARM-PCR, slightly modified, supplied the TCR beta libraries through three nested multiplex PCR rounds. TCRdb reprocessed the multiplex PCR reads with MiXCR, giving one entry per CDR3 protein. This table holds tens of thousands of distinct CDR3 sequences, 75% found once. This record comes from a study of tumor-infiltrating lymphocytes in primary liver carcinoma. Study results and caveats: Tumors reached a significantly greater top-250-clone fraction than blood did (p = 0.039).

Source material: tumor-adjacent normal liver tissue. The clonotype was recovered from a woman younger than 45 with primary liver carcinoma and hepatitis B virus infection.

The chain's CDR3 is CASNSYSTGELFF. In DNA form, the CDR3 reads TGTGCCAGCAACTCGTACAGCACCGGGGAGCTGTTTTTT. The chain joins TRBV7-2 to TRBJ2-2, with D hard to call. CDR3 size: 13 residues. Germline CDR1 SGHTA, CDR2 FQGNSA. Trimming removed 7 bases from V and 4 bases from J, with 10 bases in between. Together with reference TRBV7-2 and TRBJ2-2, the CDR3 gives the full variable domain: GAGVSQSPSNKVTEKGKDVELRCDPISGHTALYWYRQSLGQGLEFLIYFQGNSAPDKSGLPSDRFSAERTGGSVSTLTIQRTQQEDSAVYLCASNSYSTGELFFGEGSRLTVL.